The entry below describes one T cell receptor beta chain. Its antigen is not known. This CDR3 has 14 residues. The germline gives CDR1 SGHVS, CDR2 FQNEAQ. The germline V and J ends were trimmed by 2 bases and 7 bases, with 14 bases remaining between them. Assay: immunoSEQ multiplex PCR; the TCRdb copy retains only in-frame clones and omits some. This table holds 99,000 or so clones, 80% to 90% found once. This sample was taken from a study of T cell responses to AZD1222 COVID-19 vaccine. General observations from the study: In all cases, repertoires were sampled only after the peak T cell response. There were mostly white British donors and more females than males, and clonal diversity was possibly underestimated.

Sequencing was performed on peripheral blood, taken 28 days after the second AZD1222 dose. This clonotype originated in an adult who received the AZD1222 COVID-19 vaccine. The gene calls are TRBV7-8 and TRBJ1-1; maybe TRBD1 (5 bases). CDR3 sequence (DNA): TGTGCCAGCAGCTTACATGGTAGGGACCTTGAAGCTTTCTTT. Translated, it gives CASSLHGRDLEAFF.